Presented here are 4 T cell receptor beta chains from one specimen sequenced in a study of T cells in Graves' hyperthyroidism and ophthalmopathy (dated by TCRdb to the late 2010s). The method was multiplex PCR. Instrument on record: Illumina HiSeq 2000. The TCR beta CDR3 regions were amplified from RNA transcripts. A first-round RT-PCR of the TCR CDR3 used the HTBI primer set with the Qiagen OneStep RT-PCR kit. TCRdb reprocessed the public reads (quality trimming at Q25 with fastp, clone calling with MiXCR) and kept in-frame beta chains. Identical CDR3 protein sequences are pooled into one entry, listed with their most common genes and DNA. Across this sample there are about 500,000 distinct CDR3 sequences, with 40% to 50% seen only once. Around 44% of the sample lies in the top ten. Sequencing was done on a sample of peripheral blood or thyroid tissue (not recorded which). These receptors were collected from an adult woman with Graves' disease, either hyperthyroidism or ophthalmopathy (not recorded which).

On this clonotype: A single base separates this from a much larger clone, so it may be a read error. The gene calls are TRBV7-9 and TRBJ1-2; D is ambiguous. CDR1 is SEHNR and CDR2 is FQNEAQ in the germline V gene (reference sequence). The CDR3 runs to 17 residues. In nucleotides, the CDR3 is TGTGCCAGCAGCTCACAGAATACTAATATACCTAACCATGGCTACACCTTC. This codes for CASSSQNTNIPNHGYTF.

In its sample, this clonotype was seen once. V and J are TRBV29-1 and TRBJ1-2; weak D call: TRBD1 (5 bases). The CDR3 has 13 amino acids. V was trimmed by 6 bases and J by 0 bases, leaving 11 bases between them. From germline, CDR1 is SQVTM and CDR2 ANQGSEA. The DNA for the CDR3 is TGCAGCGTCAACCGGGACCCTAACTATGGCTACACCTTC. It translates to CSVNRDPNYGYTF.

J is TRBJ1-1 and V is TRBV10-2, with TRBD1 as a possible D gene (5 bases). This CDR3 spans 14 amino acids. The germline V and J ends were trimmed by 2 bases and 1 base, with 8 bases remaining between them. Germline loops: CDR1 WSHSY, CDR2 SAAADI. The CDR3 sequence: CASSEEDTNTEAFF. In DNA form, the CDR3 reads TGCGCCAGCAGTGAGGAGGACACGAACACTGAAGCTTTCTTT.

The chain has TRBV14 and TRBJ2-2, with TRBD1 matching 10 bases. V gave up 6 bases and J gave up 5 bases; unmatched junction bases: 0. Germline V gene data show CDR1 as SGHDN and CDR2 as FVKESK. The CDR3 has 13 residues. CDR3: CASRDRGTGELFF. CDR3 DNA sequence: TGTGCCAGCAGGGACAGGGGGACCGGGGAGCTGTTTTTT.